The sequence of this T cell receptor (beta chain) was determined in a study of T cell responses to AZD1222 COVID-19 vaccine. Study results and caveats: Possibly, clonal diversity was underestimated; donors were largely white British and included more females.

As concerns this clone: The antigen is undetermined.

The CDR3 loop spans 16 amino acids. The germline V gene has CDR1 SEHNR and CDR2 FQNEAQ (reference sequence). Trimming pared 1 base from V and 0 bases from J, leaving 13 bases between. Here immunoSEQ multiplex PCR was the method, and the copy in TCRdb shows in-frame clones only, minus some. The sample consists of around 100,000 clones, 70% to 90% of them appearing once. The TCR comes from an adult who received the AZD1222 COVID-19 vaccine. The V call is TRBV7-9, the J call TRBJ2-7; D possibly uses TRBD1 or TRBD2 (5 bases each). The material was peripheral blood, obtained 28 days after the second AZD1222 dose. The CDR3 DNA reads TGTGCCAGCAGCTTAGTCCGGGGCCTAAGCTCCTACGAGCAGTACTTC. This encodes CASSLVRGLSSYEQYF.